Sequencing of this T cell receptor (beta chain) was carried out in a study of identical twins. Regarding the study as a whole: Invariant MAIT and iNKT cells may have partly biased zero-insertion analyses.

MiXCR, run by TCRdb on the 5' RACE reads, gives a single entry per CDR3 protein. The data contain about 660,000 distinct CDR3 sequences, around 8.6% of them seen just once; the ten biggest clones take up roughly 0.97%. Concerning this clonotype itself: No antigen is known for it.

The length of the CDR3 is 16 residues. The ends were cut back, 6 bases at V and 0 bases at J, with 15 bases in the middle. Germline CDR1 DFQATT, CDR2 SNEGSKA (reference sequence). A further study also used this sample, focusing on yellow fever vaccine responses in identical twins.

The V and J genes are TRBV20-1 and TRBJ2-6; weak D call: TRBD2 (5 bases). This TCR derives from a young woman in good health. The specimen sequenced was PBMCs. The CDR3 DNA sequence: TGCAGTGCCTCGGAGGTTACGACCTCTGGGGCCAACGTCCTGACTTTC. Amino acids: CSASEVTTSGANVLTF.